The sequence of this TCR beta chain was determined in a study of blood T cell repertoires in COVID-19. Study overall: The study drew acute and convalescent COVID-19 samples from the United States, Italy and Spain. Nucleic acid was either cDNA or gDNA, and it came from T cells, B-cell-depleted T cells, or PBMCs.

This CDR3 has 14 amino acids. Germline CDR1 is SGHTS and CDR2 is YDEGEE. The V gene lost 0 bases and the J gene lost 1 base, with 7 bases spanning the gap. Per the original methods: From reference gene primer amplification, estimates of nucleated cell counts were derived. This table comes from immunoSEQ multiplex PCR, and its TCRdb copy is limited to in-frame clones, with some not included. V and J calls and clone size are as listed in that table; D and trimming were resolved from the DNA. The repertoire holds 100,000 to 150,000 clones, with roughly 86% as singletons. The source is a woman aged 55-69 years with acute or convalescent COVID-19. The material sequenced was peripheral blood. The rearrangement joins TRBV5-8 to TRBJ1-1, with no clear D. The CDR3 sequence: CASSLVLGNTEAFF. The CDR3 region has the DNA TGTGCCAGCAGCTTGGTGCTCGGGAACACTGAAGCTTTCTTT.